This T cell receptor (beta chain) emerged from a study of vaccination and CD4 T cells after COVID-19. Study overall: Overlapping spike peptides from SARS-CoV-2, HCoV-NL63, HCoV-OC43 and HCoV-229E served to stimulate the cells.

Noted treatment: approximately 9-day PBMC culture with coronavirus spike peptide pools or control peptides (ViraFEST assay). Concerning this clonotype: The antigen is undetermined.

The study's findings and limits: Investigators enrolled relatively few convalescent patients and included no early post-infection timepoints.

Sequence data for DNA of cultured CD4+ T cells were generated by the Oncomine TCR Beta short-read assay. MiXCR, run by TCRdb on the PCR reads, gives a single entry per CDR3 protein. The sample holds fewer than 20,000 distinct CDR3 sequences, roughly 50% seen once. With 6 bases clipped from V and 4 bases from J, the junction kept 12 bases outside the gene matches. Per the germline V gene, CDR1 is WSHSY and CDR2 is SAAADI. The length of the CDR3 is 16 residues. The receptor comes from a human donor who had recovered from COVID-19. Sequencing was performed on CD4+ T cells from blood, cultured in vitro. V gene TRBV10-2 combines with J gene TRBJ2-3; 8 nucleotides agree with TRBD2. CDR3 amino acids: CASRLGLAVEADTQYF. CDR3 DNA: TGCGCCAGCAGACTCGGACTAGCCGTGGAGGCAGATACGCAGTATTTT.